This T cell receptor delta chain was documented in a study of γδ T cells in repeated Plasmodium falciparum infection. Study-wide background: Donors were malaria-exposed Malian children or age- and gender-matched Australian children.

TRG and TRD sequences were obtained from every sorted gammadelta sample. TCRdb re-called the multiplex PCR reads via CATT. The sample shows 50,000 to 65,000 delta-chain clones, roughly 1.8% of them seen only once. In its sample, this clone was seen many times. Antigen unknown. This DNA translates differently at residue 17 from the TCRdb protein, which is that of a much larger clone; a read error is likely, and the protein shown is the DNA's own translation. The germline gives CDR1 GEAIGNYY, CDR2 EKD. The CDR3 has 20 residues. Study outcomes and limitations: Donors in Mali lived in a small rural village, largely one ethnic group. Waves of new clonotype selection appeared after repeated controlled infections in Vdelta2-negative, largely Vdelta1+, gammadelta T cells.

Flow sorting of PBMC yielded separate Vgamma9/Vdelta2+ and Vdelta2-negative gammadelta T cell populations for bulk repertoire analysis. The V and J genes are TRDV2 and TRDJ1; D is perhaps TRDD3 (6 bases). The clonotype originates from a pool of human donors (malaria-infected and uninfected, not separated). Sequenced sample: gamma-delta T cells from blood. CDR3 sequence reads: CACDTLRVLGGPVITDILIF. The CDR3 DNA reads as TGTGCCTGTGACACTCTTAGAGTACTGGGTGGGCCGGTCATCACCGATATACTCATCTTT.